The 19 T cell receptor beta chains listed next were all sequenced from one sample in a study of metastatic and nonmetastatic thyroid tumors. Not a single patient had been given any form of treatment at any point before undergoing thyroid surgery. TCRdb re-analyzed the PCR reads through MiXCR. The sample contains some 20,000 clones, 22% of which appear only once. The sequencing input was tumor tissue. All receptors derive from a male donor with papillary thyroid cancer or a benign thyroid nodule (not recorded which). Some clones in this sample may be carry-over from other donors' samples.

This clone was seen at least ten times. The genes are TRBV6-1 and TRBJ1-5, with D unclear. This CDR3 has 14 amino acids. Trimming removed 10 bases at V and 2 bases at J, with 15 bases between. Germline CDR1 and CDR2: MNHNS and SASEGT. The CDR3 DNA follows: TGTGCCACTACGCGAAGGATGGGCAATCAGCCCCAGCATTTT. This gives the protein CATTRRMGNQPQHF.

The chain recombines TRBV3-1 with TRBJ2-2; D gene uncertain. CDR3 length: 13 amino acids. The ends were cut back, 3 bases at V and 4 bases at J, with 6 bases in the middle. Germline V gene sequence: CDR1 LGHDT, CDR2 YNNKEL (reference sequence). The CDR3: CASSHQSTGELFF. CDR3 DNA sequence: TGTGCCAGCAGCCACCAGAGCACCGGGGAGCTGTTTTTT.

This clone was observed many times. The chain couples TRBV10-2 to TRBJ1-2, with D possibly TRBD1 on 5 matching bases. There are 17 residues in the CDR3. Germline V CDR1 and CDR2: WSHSY, SAAADI. V lost 4 bases, J lost 3 bases, and 21 bases lay in between. The CDR3 loop reads CASSASGDLGVYYGYTF. Here the CDR3 DNA reads TGCGCCAGCAGTGCTTCCGGAGACCTAGGGGTCTACTATGGCTACACCTTC.

This clone was seen ten or more times. The rearrangement uses TRBV6-1 and TRBJ1-6, with D possibly matching TRBD1 (5 bases). The CDR3 is 12 residues long. Trimming stripped 5 bases from V and 11 bases from J, with 10 bases between. Germline loops: CDR1 MNHNS, CDR2 SASEGT. The CDR3 DNA is TGTGCCAGCAGTATACAGGAGGCACCCCTCCACTTT. As protein: CASSIQEAPLHF.

This clone appeared many times. The chain is built from TRBV5-1 and TRBJ2-1; 8 bases are a match to TRBD2. The CDR3 is 15 residues long. With 0 bases clipped from V and 7 bases from J, the junction kept 6 bases outside the gene matches. Germline CDR1 and CDR2: SGHRS and YFSETQ. The CDR3 sequence: CASSLGSGKKNEQFF. The CDR3 bases are TGCGCCAGCAGCTTGGGTAGCGGGAAGAAGAATGAGCAGTTCTTC.

At least ten counts were recorded for this clone. The V gene is TRBV14, the J gene TRBJ2-7; 8 bases fit TRBD2. The CDR3 length is 15 residues. Germline-derived CDR1 and CDR2 are SGHDN and FVKESK. The J segment lost 2 bases and the V segment lost 1 base, leaving 4 bases of the junction unmatched. Here the CDR3 reads CASSQVSGGPYEQYF. The DNA of the CDR3 is TGTGCCAGCAGCCAAGTGTCGGGGGGGCCCTACGAGCAGTACTTC.

The sample holds one count of this clone. V is TRBV5-8 and J is TRBJ2-1, with TRBD2 identical over 10 bases. This CDR3 has 14 amino acids. Germline lookup yields CDR1 SGHTS and CDR2 YDEGEE. J lost 4 bases, V lost 5 bases, and 3 bases had no gene match. This chain's CDR3 is CASSELAGYNEQFF. Here the CDR3 DNA reads TGTGCCAGCAGTGAACTAGCGGGGTACAATGAGCAGTTCTTC.

This clone was seen repeatedly, ten times or more. J is TRBJ1-4 and V is TRBV5-1, with a weak D call TRBD1 (5 bases). The germline V and J ends were trimmed by 5 bases and 1 base, with 9 bases remaining between them. From germline, CDR1 is SGHRS and CDR2 YFSETQ. This CDR3 comprises 14 residues. The CDR3 DNA is TGCGCCAGCAGGGTTGGGGGAACTAATGAAAAACTGTTTTTT. It yields the protein CASRVGGTNEKLFF.

This rearrangement joins TRBV18 to TRBJ2-7; no firm D call. This CDR3 is 15 amino acids long. V was clipped by 3 bases and J by 6 bases, with 18 bases between them. Germline CDR1 reads KGHSH; CDR2 reads LQKENI. The CDR3 region has the DNA TGTGCCAGCTCACCGAGAGCCCAGGAGTTAGTCGAGCAGTACTTC. Translated, it gives CASSPRAQELVEQYF.

At least ten counts were recorded for this clone. V and J are TRBV5-1 and TRBJ2-3, with D possibly TRBD1 on 6 matching bases. The CDR3 runs to 14 residues. V was trimmed by 5 bases and J by 6 bases, leaving 16 bases between them. CDR1 and CDR2 (germline): SGHRS, YFSETQ. The CDR3 DNA reads TGCGCCAGCAGTTCACAGGGAAGGGAGGATACGCAGTATTTT. Its translation: CASSSQGREDTQYF.

This sequence joins TRBV28 and TRBJ1-1, with D perhaps TRBD1 (6 bases). This CDR3 is 15 amino acids long. The ends were cut back, 6 bases at V and 1 base at J, with 15 bases in the middle. The germline CDR1 and CDR2 sequences are MDHEN and SYDVKM. In DNA form, the CDR3 reads TGTGCCAGCAGGACCCAGGGGATTTGGAACACTGAAGCTTTCTTT. It encodes CASRTQGIWNTEAFF.

By sample share, this clone is medium-sized. The V call is TRBV24-1, the J call TRBJ1-2; 7 bases line up with TRBD1. CDR1 and CDR2 (germline): KGHDR, SFDVKD. Losses at the gene ends were 0 bases for V and 6 bases for J; bases not matched to a gene: 3. There are 14 residues in the CDR3. DNA for the CDR3: TGTGCCACCAGTGATTTGCTAGGGGGCGATGGCTACACCTTC. As protein: CATSDLLGGDGYTF.

This clone has more than one count but fewer than ten. The J gene is TRBJ2-7, the V gene TRBV19; TRBD2 matches 10 bases. Germline V gene sequence: CDR1 LNHDA, CDR2 SQIVND (reference sequence). The junction had 5 bases not matched to a gene; V was cut back by 2 bases and J by 4 bases. This CDR3 spans 15 amino acids. In DNA form, the CDR3 reads TGTGCCAGTAGTATAAAGCGGGAGGGCCTTTACGAGCAGTACTTC. This encodes CASSIKREGLYEQYF.

The sample holds many counts of this clone. The DNA of the CDR3 is TGTGCCAGCAGCACCCACCGGGACTCGCCTGAAGCTTTCTTT. Protein: CASSTHRDSPEAFF. The chain combines TRBV7-3 with TRBJ1-1; possible D gene TRBD1, 5 bases. Germline V gene data show CDR1 as SGHTA and CDR2 as FQGTGA. V was cut by 5 bases and J by 6 bases, with 16 bases left in between. The CDR3 spans 14 residues.

This clone was seen a few times. In this CDR3 the conserved last residue, phenylalanine or tryptophan, is missing, so a read error is likely. This rearrangement joins TRBV6-4 to TRBJ1-5; TRBD1 might be the D (6 bases). This CDR3 contains 15 residues. CDR1 MRHNA and CDR2 SNTAGT come from the germline V gene. Trimming stripped 6 bases from V and 7 bases from J, with 19 bases between. CDR3 amino acids: CASSPGTPGIQPQHL. DNA for the CDR3: TGTGCCAGCAGCCCCGGGACACCGGGGATCCAGCCCCAGCATCTT.

This clone has at least ten counts. This chain uses TRBV6-1 with TRBJ2-1, with a possible D match to TRBD1 (6 bases). V was clipped by 4 bases and J by 3 bases, with 13 bases between them. The CDR3 is 15 amino acids. CDR1 and CDR2 from the germline V gene are MNHNS and SASEGT. DNA of the CDR3: TGTGCCAGCAGTGGGTGGGGGCTAATCTACAATGAGCAGTTCTTC. It codes for CASSGWGLIYNEQFF.

This clone was seen ten or more times. The CDR3 coding sequence is TGTGCCAGCAGCGTAGATCCGACAATGGATACGCAGTATTTT. Its protein product is CASSVDPTMDTQYF. The chain employs TRBV9 and TRBJ2-3, with D hard to call. Germline CDR1 and CDR2: SGDLS and YYNGEE. V lost 0 bases and J lost 6, with 11 bases in between. The CDR3 consists of 14 residues.

This clone was picked up a small number of times. The gene calls are TRBV10-3 and TRBJ2-5; D is ambiguous. Trimming took off 11 bases at V and 1 base at J, with 14 bases between the two ends. The CDR3 loop spans 13 amino acids. Germline lookup yields CDR1 ENHRY and CDR2 SYGVKD. The CDR3 sequence is CAVRHSLQETQYF. CDR3 bases: TGTGCCGTACGACATTCCCTCCAAGAGACCCAGTACTTC.

This clone was seen ten or more times. The gene calls are TRBV7-2 and TRBJ1-6, with TRBD1 matching 7 bases. Germline CDR1 reads SGHTA; CDR2 reads FQGNSA. V dropped 4 bases and J dropped 8; count of bases not matched to a gene: 17. The CDR3 is 18 residues long. This chain's CDR3 is CASSSSFTGASGDSPLHF. In DNA, the CDR3 is TGTGCCAGCAGCTCATCGTTTACAGGGGCCTCCGGGGATTCACCCCTCCACTTT.